This T cell receptor beta chain emerged from a study of blood T cell repertoires in COVID-19 (dated by TCRdb to 2019 to 2021). With respect to the entire study: Collaborator samples came from the United States, Italy and Spain and covered acute and convalescent phases of COVID-19. The dataset comprised deeply sampled blood TCRbeta repertoires from subjects exposed to, actively infected with, or recovered from COVID-19. The sample metadata nearly always contained a de-identified subject ID, COVID-19 status, age in years and sex. Where available, HLA class I and class II types were obtained from metadata supplied by the sample provider rather than from assay-based typing. The repertoires were released in a freely available public database intended as a resource for research on the immune response to SARS-CoV-2. The prospective study material was composed of cDNA or gDNA derived from T cells, B-cell-depleted T cells, or PBMCs. The samples were drawn from the first 160 participants of the ongoing ImmuneRACE study and from over a thousand subjects provided by 6 global collaborators.

Each collaborating institution followed its own protocols to collect whole blood in K2EDTA tubes. For TCRbeta analysis, collaborators shipped samples as frozen whole blood, isolated PBMCs, or DNA extracted from either of those sample types. On this clone: Its antigen is not yet known. Base qualities are not recorded, but no much larger clone differs from it by a single base.

TCRbeta CDR3 regions were amplified from genomic DNA using the immunoSEQ Assay, a bias-controlled multiplex PCR. On the study's bioinformatics: Nucleated cell counts per sample were estimated from amplification of reference gene primers within the assay. To quantify the absolute abundance of each unique TCRbeta CDR3 rearrangement, sequence reads were collapsed and filtered. Productive Simpson clonality was computed per sample as the square root of Simpson's diversity index over productive rearrangements. Imported from immuneACCESS, the table was reduced by TCRdb to in-frame sequences with V and J called. These copies leave out some clones; in studies compared against another copy, an unresolved V gene accounts for under half, and the cause of the remainder is not known. V and J calls and clone size are as listed in that table; D and trimming were resolved from the DNA. The sample table records 100,000 to 150,000 clones; 79% of these occur just once. 30% to 45% of the sample comes from the top ten.

Overall results and qualifications from the work: The quantity of clinical and demographic metadata differed by source and by participant and was supplied without curation.

Compared with germline, V lacks 3 bases and J lacks 5 bases; bases without a gene match: 5. CDR1 is given as MGHRA and CDR2 as YSYEKL, both from the germline V gene. The CDR3 starts with the cysteine, ends with the phenylalanine, and has 14 residues. The retained sequence is limited to the CDR3, 42 bases, with the frame set at the first base. The sequenced sample was peripheral blood. Recombination connected TRBV4-1 to TRBJ2-5, with 8 bases in between that match TRBD1. The receptor's source is a middle-aged man with active or convalescent COVID-19. CDR3 loop: CASSHGDRKETQYF. Here is the DNA: TGCGCCAGCAGCCACGGGGACAGGAAGGAGACCCAGTACTTC.